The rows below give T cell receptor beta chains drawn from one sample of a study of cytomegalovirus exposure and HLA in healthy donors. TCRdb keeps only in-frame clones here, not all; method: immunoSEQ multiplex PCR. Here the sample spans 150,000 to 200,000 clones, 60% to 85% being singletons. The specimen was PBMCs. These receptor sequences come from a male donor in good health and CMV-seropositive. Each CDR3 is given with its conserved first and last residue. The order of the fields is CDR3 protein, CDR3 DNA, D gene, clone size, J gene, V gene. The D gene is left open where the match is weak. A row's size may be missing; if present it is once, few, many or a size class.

CATSRVLELPRAFF,TGTGCCACCAGCAGAGTGTTAGAGCTTCCGAGAGCTTTCTTT,.,few,TRBJ1-1,TRBV15
CASSKADLNTEAFF,TGTGCCAGCAGCAAAGCCGATCTAAACACTGAAGCTTTCTTT,.,.,TRBJ1-1,TRBV21-1
CASSPAGGNTEAFF,TGTGCCAGCAGCCCAGCGGGAGGCAACACTGAAGCTTTCTTT,.,.,TRBJ1-1,TRBV9
CALYGGTGDTEAFF,TGTGCCTTATACGGCGGGACGGGGGATACTGAAGCTTTCTTT,.,.,TRBJ1-1,TRBV30
CATSDTGREQYF,TGTGCCACCAGCGATACAGGGCGGGAGCAGTACTTC,.,few,TRBJ2-7,TRBV15
CASSQALALDTQYF,TGCGCCAGCAGCCAGGCTCTAGCGTTGGATACGCAGTATTTT,.,.,TRBJ2-3,TRBV4-1
CASTEGDNQPQHF,TGTGCCAGCACCGAGGGTGACAATCAGCCCCAGCATTTT,.,few,TRBJ1-5,TRBV6-1
CASKDRGRRKAFF,TGTGCCAGTAAGGACAGGGGGCGAAGGAAAGCTTTCTTT,TRBD1,.,TRBJ1-1,TRBV19
CASSRGSPGTEAFF,TGTGCCAGCAGTCGGGGGTCTCCGGGGACTGAAGCTTTCTTT,.,.,TRBJ1-1,TRBV25-1
CASSMTRVRSGANVLTF,TGTGCCAGTAGTATGACAAGAGTAAGATCTGGGGCCAACGTCCTGACTTTC,.,.,TRBJ2-6,TRBV19
CASSLSDSLNTEAFF,TGCGCCAGCAGCCTGTCGGACAGTTTGAACACTGAAGCTTTCTTT,.,.,TRBJ1-1,TRBV4-1
CASSVERGALDTQYF,TGTGCCAGCAGTGTAGAGCGGGGGGCGCTAGATACGCAGTATTTT,TRBD2,once,TRBJ2-3,TRBV6-1
CASSSRTGDNSPLHF,TGTGCCAGCAGCAGCCGGACAGGCGATAATTCACCCCTCCACTTT,TRBD1,.,TRBJ1-6,TRBV6-4
CASSLGLAFRETQYF,TGTGCCAGCAGCTTGGGACTAGCGTTTAGAGAGACCCAGTACTTC,TRBD2,.,TRBJ2-5,TRBV5-6